These 22 T cell receptor beta chains were all obtained from the same sample, sequenced in a study of T-cell reconstitution after alpha-beta-depleted transplantation in children. Researchers prepared the TCRbeta library using unique molecular identifiers, the study reports. One entry per CDR3 protein results from TCRdb running MiXCR on the PCR reads. The sample contains fewer than 750,000 distinct CDR3 sequences, more than 20% of which appear only once. This specimen was PBMCs, mostly from graft donor cells, taken 360 days after TCRalphabeta/CD19-depleted stem cell transplant. These receptors all stem from a boy under three years old who had a stem cell transplant for acute myeloid leukemia, so the T cells may come from the graft donor.

In its sample, this clonotype was seen a few times. This chain links TRBV5-1 with TRBJ2-1; D is perhaps TRBD2 (6 bases). Trimming shortened V by 4 bases and J by 8 bases, and 19 bases separated the two germline ends. Germline assignment: CDR1 SGHRS and CDR2 YFSETQ. CDR3 length: 15 amino acids. CDR3 DNA: TGCGCCAGCAGCGGACGGTGGGGCGCGGGGCATGAGCAGTTCTTC. It codes for CASSGRWGAGHEQFF.

This clonotype was recorded at least ten times. The rearrangement joins TRBV12-3 or TRBV12-4 to TRBJ1-2; TRBD1 matches 10 bases. The length of the CDR3 is 17 residues. The J segment lost 3 bases and the V segment lost 3 bases, leaving 10 bases of the junction unmatched. CDR3 loop: CASSFFGTGDPYYGYTF. Here the CDR3 DNA reads TGTGCCAGCAGTTTCTTCGGGACAGGGGATCCCTACTATGGCTACACCTTC.

V and J are TRBV5-1 and TRBJ2-2, with D tentatively TRBD2 (6 bases). This CDR3 is built from 14 residues. V lost 4 bases to trimming and J lost 6 bases, with 13 bases between them. CDR1 and CDR2 from the germline V gene are SGHRS and YFSETQ. The CDR3 loop reads CASSLGGDAGELFF. In nucleotides, the CDR3 is TGCGCCAGCAGCCTAGGCGGGGATGCCGGGGAGCTGTTTTTT.

This clonotype was picked up many times. The chain employs TRBV29-1 and TRBJ2-5; 7 bases map to TRBD1. The V gene end was trimmed by 5 bases and the J gene end by 0 bases; junction bases not matched to a gene: 3. This CDR3 contains 13 residues. CDR1 is SQVTM and CDR2 is ANQGSEA in the germline V gene. This CDR3 is CSVPGQYQETQYF. The CDR3 DNA reads TGCAGCGTTCCGGGACAGTACCAAGAGACCCAGTACTTC. The full variable domain, its missing parts supplied by reference TRBV29-1 and TRBJ2-5, is SAVISQKPSRDICQRGTSLTIQCQVDSQVTMMFWYRQQPGQSLTLIATANQGSEATYESGFVIDKFPISRPNLTFSTLTVSNMSPEDSSIYLCSVPGQYQETQYFGPGTRLLVL.

This clonotype was counted at least ten times. V and J are TRBV20-1 and TRBJ2-3, with TRBD2 identical over 12 bases. J gave up 2 bases and V 3 bases, and 3 bases lay outside the gene matches. Looked up from germline, CDR1 is DFQATT and CDR2 is SNEGSKA (reference sequence). This CDR3 is built from 15 residues. The CDR3: CSARRLAGDTDTQYF. The CDR3 DNA reads TGCAGTGCTAGGAGACTAGCGGGGGACACAGATACGCAGTATTTT.

This clonotype has a count of ten or more. V gene TRBV19 combines with J gene TRBJ1-2; D is uncertain. This CDR3 region has 15 residues. V was trimmed by 3 bases and J by 8 bases, leaving 19 bases between them. Per germline, CDR1 LNHDA and CDR2 SQIVND (reference sequence). CDR3 in amino acids: CASSIPETGDEGYTF. The CDR3 coding sequence is TGTGCCAGTAGTATCCCTGAAACGGGCGACGAGGGCTACACCTTC.

This sequence joins TRBV20-1 and TRBJ2-7, with no clear D. V was trimmed by 2 bases and J by 7 bases, leaving 9 bases between them. Germline CDR1 is DFQATT and CDR2 is SNEGSKA (reference sequence). The CDR3 is 11 amino acids. CDR3 in amino acids: CSARRSSEQYV. The DNA for the CDR3 is TGCAGTGCTAGACGGTCAAGTGAGCAGTACGTC.

In this sample, this clonotype turned up a few times. The rearrangement joins TRBV15 to TRBJ1-5; D is ambiguous. Germline V gives CDR1 LNHNV, CDR2 YYDKDF (reference sequence). This CDR3 comprises 16 residues. The V end lost 1 base, the J end lost 0 bases, and 10 bases lay between the germline ends. CDR3 bases: TGTGCCACCAGCAGAGGGACGGCTTATAGCAATCAGCCCCAGCATTTT. Protein: CATSRGTAYSNQPQHF. The whole variable domain, remainder taken from reference TRBV15 and TRBJ1-5, is DAMVIQNPRYQVTQFGKPVTLSCSQTLNHNVMYWYQQKSSQAPKLLFHYYDKDFNNEADTPDNFQSRRPNTSFCFLDIRSPGLGDTAMYLCATSRGTAYSNQPQHFGDGTRLSIL.

This sequence joins TRBV7-2 and TRBJ2-3, with TRBD2 matching 7 bases. V shed 1 base and J 6 bases; nucleotides not matched to a gene: 7. The length of the CDR3 is 15 residues. Germline assignment: CDR1 SGHTA and CDR2 FQGNSA. The CDR3 DNA is TGTGCCAGCAGCTTAGTTTGGACTAGGGAGGATACGCAGTATTTT. This translates into CASSLVWTREDTQYF.

This chain connects TRBV20-1 to TRBJ2-7, with 9 bases identical to TRBD1. There are 17 residues in the CDR3. Losses at the gene ends were 0 bases for V and 5 bases for J; bases not matched to a gene: 14. Germline values: CDR1 DFQATT, CDR2 SNEGSKA (reference sequence). CDR3 sequence reads: CSARDKMEGQGADEQYF. The CDR3 DNA is TGCAGTGCTAGAGATAAGATGGAGGGACAGGGAGCGGACGAGCAGTACTTC.

The chain employs TRBV10-3 and TRBJ2-6; 7 bases line up with TRBD1. The length of the CDR3 is 16 residues. Germline assignment: CDR1 ENHRY and CDR2 SYGVKD. V dropped 0 bases and J dropped 3; count of bases not matched to a gene: 2. The chain's CDR3 is CAISESDRVGANVLTF. CDR3 coding DNA: TGTGCCATCAGTGAGTCTGACAGGGTTGGGGCCAACGTCCTGACTTTC.

The chain carries TRBV27 and TRBJ2-7, with 8 bases identical to TRBD1. This CDR3 spans 12 amino acids. Germline V gives CDR1 MNHEY, CDR2 SMNVEV (reference sequence). The trim removed 8 bases at V and 3 bases at J, leaving 3 bases unmatched. The chain's CDR3 is CASPGTGYEQYF. Written as DNA, the CDR3 is TGTGCCAGCCCCGGGACAGGCTACGAGCAGTACTTC.

This clonotype was counted only a few times. The V call is TRBV6-1, the J call TRBJ2-1, with D possibly TRBD2 on 6 matching bases. The CDR3 runs to 17 residues. In germline, CDR1 is MNHNS, CDR2 SASEGT. The V gene lost 6 bases and the J gene lost 7 bases, with 25 bases spanning the gap. The DNA of the CDR3 is TGTGCCAGCAGGGCGATTGGGTCGGGGGTTACGAGGAATGAGCAGTTCTTC. Its protein is CASRAIGSGVTRNEQFF.

The chain has TRBV2 and TRBJ2-2; weak D call: TRBD1 (5 bases). The germline CDR1 and CDR2 sequences are SNHLY and FYNNEI. The CDR3 consists of 14 residues. Trimming shortened V by 3 bases and J by 4 bases, and 9 bases separated the two germline ends. The CDR3 spells CASSDPGRTGELFF. The CDR3 coding sequence is TGTGCCAGCAGTGACCCAGGGCGCACCGGGGAGCTGTTTTTT.

This clonotype was observed a few times. The V call is TRBV28, the J call TRBJ2-2; 8 bases map to TRBD1. Trimming removed 3 bases from V and 7 bases from J; junction bases left unmatched: 10. Germline V CDR1 and CDR2: MDHEN, SYDVKM. This CDR3 spans 16 amino acids. The CDR3 loop reads CASSFLRTGRGGELFF. In nucleotides, the CDR3 is TGTGCCAGCAGTTTCCTCCGGACAGGGAGAGGCGGGGAGCTGTTTTTT.

This chain connects TRBV4-3 to TRBJ2-7; maybe TRBD2 (6 bases). This CDR3 region has 16 residues. CDR1 is LGHNA, CDR2 YSLEER, per germline. With 0 bases removed from V and 3 bases from J, the gap between germline ends came to 15 bases. CDR3 sequence: CASSQDKGLGIYEQYF. CDR3 DNA sequence: TGCGCCAGCAGCCAAGATAAGGGACTTGGGATCTACGAGCAGTACTTC.

The chain uses TRBV28 and TRBJ1-1; D is undetermined. The CDR3 has 11 amino acids. Germline V gene sequence: CDR1 MDHEN, CDR2 SYDVKM. Trimming took off 5 bases at V and 9 bases at J, with 10 bases between the two ends. The CDR3 DNA follows: TGTGCCAGCAGTAATACCTATCAAGCTTTCTTT. Its translation is CASSNTYQAFF.

This clonotype was seen a handful of times. The chain joins TRBV6-2 or TRBV6-3 to TRBJ2-1; D is unclear. V lost 3 bases and J 3 bases, leaving 6 bases between the germline ends. This CDR3 contains 13 residues. The germline gives CDR1 MNHEY, CDR2 SVGEGT. CDR3 sequence: CASSYQDYNEQFF. The DNA of the CDR3 is TGTGCCAGCAGTTATCAGGACTACAATGAGCAGTTCTTC.

There are many counts of this clonotype. J is TRBJ1-5 and V is TRBV28, with 7 nucleotides matching TRBD1. The CDR3 contains 12 residues. Germline loops: CDR1 MDHEN, CDR2 SYDVKM. After removal of 11 bases from V and 2 bases from J, the junction contained 3 bases not matched to a gene. CDR3 DNA sequence: TGTGCCCAGGGGGGGGGCAATCAGCCCCAGCATTTT. Translated, it gives CAQGGGNQPQHF.

V and J are TRBV5-1 and TRBJ1-6; 7 bases agree with TRBD1. After removal of 2 bases from V and 7 bases from J, the junction contained 12 bases not matched to a gene. CDR3 length: 17 residues. Germline CDR1 is SGHRS and CDR2 is YFSETQ. Here the CDR3 reads CASSFRGIGLENSPLHF. The CDR3 DNA follows: TGCGCCAGCAGCTTCAGGGGGATAGGGCTGGAGAATTCACCCCTCCACTTT.

This clonotype was counted at least ten times. This chain uses TRBV11-2 with TRBJ1-4; perhaps TRBD1 as D (6 bases). This CDR3 comprises 15 residues. Germline V gene sequence: CDR1 SGHAT, CDR2 FQNNGV. The V and J ends lost 4 bases and 5 bases respectively, with 14 bases between them. CDR3: CASSSPGQSNEKLFF. CDR3 sequence (DNA): TGTGCCAGCAGCTCTCCCGGACAGTCGAATGAAAAACTGTTTTTT.

This clonotype has ten or more counts. The genes are TRBV20-1 and TRBJ2-1; 7 positions match TRBD1. The CDR3 length is 12 residues. Germline-derived CDR1 and CDR2 are DFQATT and SNEGSKA (reference sequence). Trimming took 8 bases from V and 2 from J; bases not matched to a gene: 3. CDR3 sequence: CSQGQPYNEQFF. CDR3 nucleotide sequence: TGCAGTCAGGGACAGCCCTACAATGAGCAGTTCTTC.